Presented here are 19 T cell receptor beta chains from one specimen sequenced in a study of cytomegalovirus exposure and HLA in healthy donors. The PCR had 60 Vbeta and 13 Jbeta primers. Using immunoSEQ multiplex PCR, the repertoire was profiled, and TCRdb retains in-frame clones only, with some absent. In the table there are roughly 150,000 clones, 80% to 90% of which are singletons. The sequenced sample consisted of PBMCs. These receptors were collected from a woman aged 40 to 50 in good health and CMV-seropositive.

In its sample, this clone was seen a few times. The chain uses TRBV2 and TRBJ1-2; D gene ambiguous. Per the germline V gene, CDR1 is SNHLY and CDR2 is FYNNEI. CDR3 length: 11 residues. V was cut by 6 bases and J by 3 bases, with 5 bases left in between. As DNA, the CDR3 is TGTGCCAGCAGGGAGGACTATGGCTACACCTTC. Translated, it gives CASREDYGYTF.

The J gene is TRBJ2-7, the V gene TRBV7-9, with 10 bases fitting TRBD2. The CDR3 length is 14 residues. Germline V gives CDR1 SEHNR, CDR2 FQNEAQ (reference sequence). V dropped 5 bases and J dropped 11; count of bases not matched to a gene: 12. CDR3 sequence reads: CASSGSSGRAPEYF. CDR3 in DNA: TGTGCCAGCAGCGGGTCTAGCGGGAGAGCCCCGGAGTACTTC.

V and J are TRBV19 and TRBJ1-1; D is ambiguous. V lost 0 bases, J lost 5 bases, and 7 bases lay in between. Germline-derived CDR1 and CDR2 are LNHDA and SQIVND (reference sequence). This CDR3 is 13 amino acids long. CDR3 DNA sequence: TGTGCCAGTAGTATAGATTCCGGGACTGAAGCTTTCTTT. It yields the protein CASSIDSGTEAFF.

Here the CDR3 reads CASSSPRAGAYEQYF. The CDR3 coding sequence is TGTGCCAGCAGTTCCCCGAGGGCAGGGGCCTACGAGCAGTACTTC. The chain links TRBV6-1 to TRBJ2-7; D possibly corresponds to TRBD1 (6 bases). The CDR3 loop spans 15 amino acids. The germline CDR1 and CDR2 sequences are MNHNS and SASEGT. Trimming stripped 5 bases from V and 2 bases from J, with 16 bases between.

This clone came up once. The chain is built from TRBV19 and TRBJ2-2, with D uncertain. CDR3 length: 18 amino acids. Germline CDR1 reads LNHDA; CDR2 reads SQIVND (reference sequence). Between the trimmed V and J ends, which lost 3 bases and 4 bases, there was a span of 21 bases. The CDR3: CASSMTPTSISFTGELFF. The CDR3 bases are TGTGCCAGTAGTATGACTCCGACGAGTATTTCATTCACCGGGGAGCTGTTTTTT.

The chain combines TRBV7-8 with TRBJ1-2; D may be TRBD1 (5 bases). V lost 6 bases and J lost 4, with 21 bases in between. The length of the CDR3 is 16 residues. Germline V gives CDR1 SGHVS, CDR2 FQNEAQ. The CDR3 reads CASRATGEKRGYGYTF. In nucleotides, the CDR3 is TGTGCCAGCAGAGCAACAGGAGAGAAGCGGGGCTATGGCTACACCTTC.

V is TRBV9 and J is TRBJ2-5; a weak D match, TRBD2 (6 bases). The J call may be wrong; the DNA end is better matched by TRBJ2-7. CDR3 length: 16 residues. Per the germline V gene, CDR1 is SGDLS and CDR2 is YYNGEE. The CDR3 DNA reads as TGTGCCAGCAGCGTGAGCCGGGACTCCGTATCCTACGAGCAGTACTTC. Translated, it gives CASSVSRDSVSYEQYF.

The V call is TRBV2, the J call TRBJ2-3, with TRBD2 matching over 11 bases. The J segment lost 2 bases and the V segment lost 2 bases, leaving 6 bases of the junction unmatched. The CDR3 totals 17 residues. From germline, CDR1 is SNHLY and CDR2 FYNNEI. This chain's CDR3 is CASSEYVLAGDTDTQYF. The CDR3 DNA reads as TGTGCCAGCAGTGAATACGTACTAGCGGGGGACACAGATACGCAGTATTTT.

CDR3 in amino acids: CASSLGQSNNQPQHF. For the CDR3, the DNA is TGTGCCAGCAGCCTGGGACAGTCTAATAATCAGCCCCAGCATTTT. V is TRBV7-9 and J is TRBJ1-5, with 7 bases that match TRBD1. Trimming took 5 bases from V and 4 from J; bases not matched to a gene: 8. Germline V gene sequence: CDR1 SEHNR, CDR2 FQNEAQ (reference sequence). The CDR3 runs 15 residues.

This chain connects TRBV19 to TRBJ2-1; 9 nucleotides match TRBD2. The ends lost 5 bases at V and 2 bases at J; junction bases unmatched: 16. The CDR3 loop spans 19 amino acids. CDR1 is LNHDA, CDR2 SQIVND, per germline (reference sequence). The CDR3 DNA follows: TGTGCCAGTAGTCCCAAGGGTCTAGCGGGGCTCCGTCCCTACAATGAGCAGTTCTTC. It translates to CASSPKGLAGLRPYNEQFF. Using reference TRBV19 and TRBJ2-1 for the parts outside the CDR3, the full variable domain is DGGITQSPKYLFRKEGQNVTLSCEQNLNHDAMYWYRQDPGQGLRLIYYSQIVNDFQKGDIAEGYSVSREKKESFPLTVTSAQKNPTAFYLCASSPKGLAGLRPYNEQFFGPGTRLTVL.

The chain recombines TRBV6-5 with TRBJ1-1; 7 bases are shared with TRBD1. CDR1 is MNHEY, CDR2 SVGAGI, per germline. This CDR3 spans 15 amino acids. After removal of 5 bases from V and 1 base from J, the junction contained 7 bases not matched to a gene. CDR3 in amino acids: CASSKQGWGNTEAFF. The CDR3 DNA sequence: TGTGCCAGCAGTAAACAGGGGTGGGGGAACACTGAAGCTTTCTTT.

The chain joins TRBV6-5 to TRBJ2-1; 8 bases line up with TRBD2. The germline CDR1 and CDR2 sequences are MNHEY and SVGAGI. V gave up 6 bases and J gave up 8 bases; unmatched junction bases: 6. CDR3 length equals 13 residues. CDR3 sequence reads: CASSGTRNHEQFF. The CDR3 coding sequence is TGTGCCAGCAGCGGGACTAGAAACCATGAGCAGTTCTTC.

The V gene is TRBV25-1, the J gene TRBJ2-2; possibly TRBD2 for D (5 bases). Germline assignment: CDR1 MGHDK and CDR2 SYGVNS. V lost 3 bases to trimming and J lost 0 bases, with 17 bases between them. The CDR3 consists of 18 residues. The DNA for the CDR3 is TGTGCCAGCAGTGACCAAAGATTAAGCGGCACGAACACCGGGGAGCTGTTTTTT. Its protein product is CASSDQRLSGTNTGELFF.

This rearrangement joins TRBV20-1 to TRBJ1-2; D ambiguous. Germline CDR1 is DFQATT and CDR2 is SNEGSKA (reference sequence). The CDR3 runs 11 residues. The ends were cut back, 6 bases at V and 1 base at J, with 6 bases in the middle. The CDR3 region is CSANFNYGYTF. Written as DNA, the CDR3 is TGCAGTGCGAACTTTAACTATGGCTACACCTTC.

This clone was detected only once. The rearrangement links TRBV7-9 to TRBJ2-1, with 7 positions matching TRBD1. CDR1 and CDR2 (germline): SEHNR, FQNEAQ (reference sequence). The CDR3 is 14 residues long. The ends lost 5 bases at V and 3 bases at J; junction bases unmatched: 4. CDR3 DNA: TGTGCCAGCAGCCCGGGACAGTACTACAATGAGCAGTTCTTC. This encodes CASSPGQYYNEQFF.

The V call is TRBV2, the J call TRBJ2-7; D possibly corresponds to TRBD2 (7 bases). V lost 7 bases, J lost 4 bases, and 17 bases lay in between. CDR1 SNHLY and CDR2 FYNNEI come from the germline V gene. The CDR3 sequence is 14 residues long. CDR3 in DNA: TGTGCCAGCAAGGGGGGGGGCAGTCCGTACGAGCAGTACTTC. This translates into CASKGGGSPYEQYF.

V usage is TRBV5-1 and J usage is TRBJ2-6, with 7 bases fitting TRBD2. The CDR3 spans 16 residues. With 1 base clipped from V and 0 bases from J, the junction kept 1 base outside the gene matches. Germline loops: CDR1 SGHRS, CDR2 YFSETQ. The CDR3 bases are TGCGCCAGCAGCTTGCGGGGGGACTCTGGGGCCAACGTCCTGACTTTC. It yields the protein CASSLRGDSGANVLTF.

The chain uses TRBV18 and TRBJ1-2, with unresolved D. From germline, CDR1 is KGHSH and CDR2 LQKENI. Trimming removed 0 bases from V and 7 bases from J, with 15 bases in between. This CDR3 has 15 residues. The CDR3 loop is CASSPPSLPNGGYTF. DNA for the CDR3: TGTGCCAGCTCACCACCGAGCCTCCCGAACGGTGGCTACACCTTC. The variable domain in full, completed from reference TRBV18 and TRBJ1-2, reads NAGVMQNPRHLVRRRGQEARLRCSPMKGHSHVYWYRQLPEEGLKFMVYLQKENIIDESGMPKERFSAEFPKEGPSILRIQQVVRGDSAAYFCASSPPSLPNGGYTFGSGTRLTVV.

The chain carries TRBV7-3 and TRBJ2-7, with 9 bases fitting TRBD2. V gave up 5 bases and J gave up 0 bases; unmatched junction bases: 5. CDR3 size: 15 residues. In germline, CDR1 is SGHTA, CDR2 FQGTGA. The CDR3, as DNA: TGTGCCAGCAGCGTAAGCGGGGGGTACTCCTACGAGCAGTACTTC. The encoded protein is CASSVSGGYSYEQYF. Together with reference TRBV7-3 and TRBJ2-7, the CDR3 gives the full variable domain: GAGVSQTPSNKVTEKGKYVELRCDPISGHTALYWYRQSLGQGPEFLIYFQGTGAADDSGLPNDRFFAVRPEGSVSTLKIQRTERGDSAVYLCASSVSGGYSYEQYFGPGTRLTVT.